The 3 T cell receptor beta chains presented below share a single source sample, sequenced in a study of cytomegalovirus exposure and HLA in healthy donors. Some clones are missing from TCRdb's copy, which holds only in-frame ones; the method was immunoSEQ multiplex PCR. The table has tens of thousands of clones, roughly 95% seen once. The sequencing sample was made of PBMCs. The receptor source for this set is a woman under 30 in good health and CMV-seropositive.

J is TRBJ2-5 and V is TRBV28; D perhaps matches TRBD2 (6 bases). Trimming pared 5 bases from V and 0 bases from J, leaving 25 bases between. The CDR3 extends over 19 amino acids. Looked up from germline, CDR1 is MDHEN and CDR2 is SYDVKM. CDR3: CASSAPQGLSGLYQETQYF. DNA of the CDR3: TGTGCCAGCAGTGCGCCCCAGGGTCTTAGCGGCTTGTACCAAGAGACCCAGTACTTC.

In the case of this clone: Different DNA sequences within this sample yield the same CDR3. The J gene is TRBJ1-2, the V gene TRBV6-5, with a tentative D call TRBD1 (6 bases). Trimming pared 6 bases from V and 4 bases from J, leaving 12 bases between. Germline V CDR1 and CDR2: MNHEY, SVGAGI. The CDR3 is made up of 13 amino acids. The CDR3 is CASSRTVSYGYTF. As DNA, the CDR3 is TGTGCCAGCAGCAGGACAGTCAGCTATGGCTACACCTTC.

A single count supports this clone. The chain carries TRBV5-5 and TRBJ1-1; D is ambiguous. CDR1 and CDR2 from the germline V gene are SGHKS and YYEKEE (reference sequence). This CDR3 is built from 13 residues. V gave up 4 bases and J gave up 4 bases, with 11 bases separating them. CDR3 nucleotide sequence: TGTGCCAGCAGCGTAAAAGCGGGCACTGAAGCTTTCTTT. Protein product: CASSVKAGTEAFF. The full variable domain, its missing parts supplied by reference TRBV5-5 and TRBJ1-1, is DAGVTQSPTHLIKTRGQQVTLRCSPISGHKSVSWYQQVLGQGPQFIFQYYEKEERGRGNFPDRFSARQFPNYSSELNVNALLLGDSALYLCASSVKAGTEAFFGQGTRLTVV.